The 19 T cell receptor beta chains given below trace back to one sample, sequenced in a study of T cell responses to AZD1222 COVID-19 vaccine. Produced via immunoSEQ multiplex PCR; TCRdb's table is partial and in-frame only. Here the sample spans 150,000 or so clones, 92% being singletons. The sample here was peripheral blood, taken on day 0 of AZD1222 vaccination. The receptors were sampled from an adult in good health.

This chain's CDR3 is CASGERGSYEQYF. In DNA, the CDR3 is TGTGCCAGCGGCGAGCGGGGGTCCTACGAGCAGTACTTC. The chain joins TRBV27 to TRBJ2-7; 8 bases agree with TRBD2. Germline V gene data show CDR1 as MNHEY and CDR2 as SMNVEV (reference sequence). Trimming took 8 bases from V and 1 from J; bases not matched to a gene: 4. This CDR3 has 13 amino acids.

This clone has only one observation. V usage is TRBV28 and J usage is TRBJ1-2, with D possibly TRBD1 on 5 matching bases. CDR1 and CDR2 (germline): MDHEN, SYDVKM. CDR3 length: 14 residues. Trimming pared 1 base from V and 4 bases from J, leaving 10 bases between. The CDR3 spells CASSLFGGFYGYTF. The DNA of the CDR3 is TGTGCCAGCAGTTTATTTGGGGGATTCTATGGCTACACCTTC.

This clone came up once. V is TRBV7-3 and J is TRBJ2-5; 8 positions match TRBD2. The CDR3 length is 15 residues. The germline gives CDR1 SGHTA, CDR2 FQGTGA. With 4 bases clipped from V and 4 bases from J, the junction kept 8 bases outside the gene matches. The CDR3 nucleotides read TGTGCCAGCAGCTCGATCGGGGGGGCCAGAGAGACCCAGTACTTC. It yields the protein CASSSIGGARETQYF. The complete variable domain, with remaining parts taken from reference TRBV7-3 and TRBJ2-5, reads GAGVSQTPSNKVTEKGKYVELRCDPISGHTALYWYRQSLGQGPEFLIYFQGTGAADDSGLPNDRFFAVRPEGSVSTLKIQRTERGDSAVYLCASSSIGGARETQYFGPGTRLLVL.

CDR3 amino acids: CASSLARRYTEAFF. In DNA form, the CDR3 reads TGTGCCAGCAGCTTAGCCAGGCGCTACACTGAAGCTTTCTTT. V and J are TRBV7-8 and TRBJ1-1; D is unclear. Germline V gives CDR1 SGHVS, CDR2 FQNEAQ. Trimming shortened V by 0 bases and J by 3 bases, and 8 bases separated the two germline ends. The CDR3 loop spans 14 amino acids.

The chain couples TRBV7-9 to TRBJ1-2; D is perhaps TRBD1 (5 bases). The CDR3 has 14 residues. CDR1 is SEHNR and CDR2 is FQNEAQ in the germline V gene (reference sequence). Trimming stripped 3 bases from V and 5 bases from J, with 13 bases between. CDR3 protein: CASSLNRRDYGYTF. CDR3 in DNA: TGTGCCAGCAGCTTGAACAGGCGAGATTATGGCTACACCTTC.

The chain employs TRBV7-9 and TRBJ1-2; D not resolved. This CDR3 contains 15 residues. Germline assignment: CDR1 SEHNR and CDR2 FQNEAQ (reference sequence). Trimming removed 4 bases at V and 4 bases at J, with 16 bases between. The CDR3 region is CASSSTRPEGYGYTF. The DNA of the CDR3 is TGTGCCAGCAGCTCAACTCGCCCCGAGGGCTATGGCTACACCTTC.

In its sample, this clone was seen once. V usage is TRBV19 and J usage is TRBJ1-3; D gene unclear. Germline V gives CDR1 LNHDA, CDR2 SQIVND (reference sequence). V lost 7 bases, J lost 2 bases, and 12 bases lay in between. The length of the CDR3 is 14 residues. The CDR3 protein is CASTRVGPGNTIYF. The DNA of the CDR3 is TGTGCCAGTACCCGCGTTGGCCCTGGAAACACCATATATTTT.

This chain connects TRBV19 to TRBJ1-2; unclear D gene. The CDR3 runs 13 residues. Germline CDR1 is LNHDA and CDR2 is SQIVND (reference sequence). V lost 8 bases, J lost 3 bases, and 13 bases lay in between. The CDR3 region has the DNA TGTGCCAGTTGCCAACAGCTATACTATGGCTACACCTTC. Protein: CASCQQLYYGYTF.

The V call is TRBV28, the J call TRBJ1-2; D may be TRBD1 (5 bases). CDR1 is MDHEN and CDR2 is SYDVKM in the germline V gene. This CDR3 region has 13 residues. Trimming removed 3 bases from V and 6 bases from J, with 11 bases in between. CDR3 protein: CASSLGRANGYTF. CDR3 coding DNA: TGTGCCAGCAGTTTGGGCAGGGCCAATGGCTACACCTTC.

This clone was counted between two and nine times. The rearrangement uses TRBV28 and TRBJ2-7; the D gene could be TRBD1 or TRBD2 (5 bases each). The CDR3 is 14 amino acids. The germline CDR1 and CDR2 sequences are MDHEN and SYDVKM. V was trimmed by 7 bases and J by 0 bases, leaving 13 bases between them. CDR3 sequence: CASNPGPSSYEQYF. The DNA for the CDR3 is TGTGCCAGCAACCCGGGACCGAGCTCCTACGAGCAGTACTTC.

The V gene is TRBV20-1, the J gene TRBJ1-2; TRBD1 might be the D (6 bases). The CDR3 totals 11 residues. Germline V gene data show CDR1 as DFQATT and CDR2 as SNEGSKA (reference sequence). Between the trimmed V and J ends, which lost 3 bases and 7 bases, there was a span of 9 bases. The CDR3 DNA sequence: TGCAGTGCTAGCAGGGGTGGTGGCTACACCTTC. Translation gives CSASRGGGYTF.

The CDR3 here is CASSRQGGGGELFF. The CDR3 nucleotides are TGTGCCAGCAGCAGACAGGGGGGCGGCGGGGAGCTGTTTTTT. V and J are TRBV6-5 and TRBJ2-2, with TRBD1 identical over 9 bases. The J segment lost 7 bases and the V segment lost 6 bases, leaving 6 bases of the junction unmatched. The CDR3 is 14 amino acids. In germline, CDR1 is MNHEY, CDR2 SVGAGI.

The chain links TRBV28 to TRBJ2-3; 7 nucleotides align to TRBD2. V lost 4 bases to trimming and J lost 3 bases; unmatched junction nucleotides: 4. This CDR3 is built from 14 residues. Germline V gene sequence: CDR1 MDHEN, CDR2 SYDVKM. In nucleotides, the CDR3 is TGTGCCAGCAGTTACCTTAGCGGGACAGATACGCAGTATTTT. It is translated as CASSYLSGTDTQYF.

The V call is TRBV27, the J call TRBJ2-7; TRBD2 matches 8 bases. Germline V lookup: CDR1 MNHEY, CDR2 SMNVEV (reference sequence). This CDR3 spans 16 amino acids. V gave up 0 bases and J gave up 1 base; unmatched junction bases: 5. The CDR3 spells CASSLSVAGLSYEQYF. The CDR3 DNA follows: TGTGCCAGCAGTTTATCGGTAGCGGGGTTGTCCTACGAGCAGTACTTC.

This clone was seen just once. This chain uses TRBV29-1 with TRBJ2-7; possible D gene TRBD2, 5 bases. V lost 3 bases and J lost 3, with 12 bases in between. Germline V gene sequence: CDR1 SQVTM, CDR2 ANQGSEA. The CDR3 is made up of 13 amino acids. The DNA of the CDR3 is TGCAGCGTTGAGTGGGAGCAGAACTACGAGCAGTACTTC. As protein: CSVEWEQNYEQYF.

This chain links TRBV6-5 with TRBJ1-4; a possible D gene is TRBD1 (5 bases). Trimming took 4 bases from V and 5 from J, leaving 14 bases between them. Per the germline V gene, CDR1 is MNHEY and CDR2 is SVGAGI. The length of the CDR3 is 15 residues. CDR3 sequence reads: CASSSSREGNEKLFF. DNA for the CDR3: TGTGCCAGCAGTTCATCCAGGGAAGGGAATGAAAAACTGTTTTTT.

V is TRBV12-3 or TRBV12-4 and J is TRBJ2-1; D is possibly TRBD1 or TRBD2 (6 bases each). The CDR3 length is 12 residues. The V gene lost 6 bases and the J gene lost 12 bases, with 15 bases spanning the gap. The CDR3 sequence: CASSDNWGAQFF. DNA for the CDR3: TGTGCCAGCAGCGACAACTGGGGGGCGCAGTTCTTC.

About this clone itself: The sample carries other DNA sequences with the same CDR3. The chain combines TRBV5-1 with TRBJ2-2, with D possibly TRBD1 on 6 matching bases. The CDR3 totals 15 residues. Germline CDR1 is SGHRS and CDR2 is YFSETQ. V gave up 0 bases and J gave up 2 bases, with 8 bases separating them. This CDR3 is CASSLGTANTGELFF. The CDR3 DNA is TGCGCCAGCAGCTTGGGGACAGCCAACACCGGGGAGCTGTTTTTT.

This chain uses TRBV4-3 with TRBJ2-2; no clear D gene. V shed 3 bases and J shed 5 bases, with 10 bases lying between them. CDR3 length: 14 residues. CDR1 LGHNA and CDR2 YSLEER come from the germline V gene. CDR3 DNA sequence: TGCGCCAGCAGCCACACACCAGAGACCGGGGAGCTGTTTTTT. It is translated as CASSHTPETGELFF.